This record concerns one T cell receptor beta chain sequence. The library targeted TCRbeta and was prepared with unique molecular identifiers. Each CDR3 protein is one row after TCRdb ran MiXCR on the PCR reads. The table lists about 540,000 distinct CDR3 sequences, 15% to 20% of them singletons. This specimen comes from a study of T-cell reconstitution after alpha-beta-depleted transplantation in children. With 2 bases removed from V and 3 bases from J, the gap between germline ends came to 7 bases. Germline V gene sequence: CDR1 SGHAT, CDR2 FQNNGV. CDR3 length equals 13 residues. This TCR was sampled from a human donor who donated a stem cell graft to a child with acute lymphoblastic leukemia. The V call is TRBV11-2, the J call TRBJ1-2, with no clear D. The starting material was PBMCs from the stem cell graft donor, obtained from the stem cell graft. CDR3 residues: CASSLTVHYGYTF. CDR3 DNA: TGTGCCAGCAGCTTAACAGTCCACTATGGCTACACCTTC.